Each of the 31 T cell receptor beta chains below was sequenced from the same sample in a study of blood T cell repertoires in COVID-19. This table comes from immunoSEQ multiplex PCR, and its TCRdb copy is limited to in-frame clones, with some not included. Of fewer than 35,000 clones listed, roughly nine tenths are singletons. Material: peripheral blood. All receptors come from a man aged 70-80 years with active COVID-19.

The gene calls are TRBV7-2 and TRBJ2-3; D not resolved. The ends were cut back, 1 base at V and 3 bases at J, with 11 bases in the middle. Germline V gene lookup returns CDR1 SGHTA and CDR2 FQGNSA. This CDR3 spans 15 amino acids. The chain's CDR3 is CASSLGLTRTDTQYF. In nucleotides, the CDR3 is TGTGCCAGCAGCTTAGGCTTGACAAGAACAGATACGCAGTATTTT.

The gene calls are TRBV7-2 and TRBJ1-2; D is possibly TRBD1 (6 bases). From germline, CDR1 is SGHTA and CDR2 FQGNSA. The V end lost 5 bases, the J end lost 4 bases, and 17 bases lay between the germline ends. The CDR3 is made up of 15 amino acids. The CDR3 region has the DNA TGTGCCAGCAGCCCTGTGGGACAAGGGGCCTATGGCTACACCTTC. This translates into CASSPVGQGAYGYTF.

The V gene is TRBV18, the J gene TRBJ2-7, with 10 bases that match TRBD2. Germline loops: CDR1 KGHSH, CDR2 LQKENI. V dropped 5 bases and J dropped 0; count of bases not matched to a gene: 10. The CDR3 covers 17 residues. The CDR3 nucleotides read TGTGCCAGCTCAGGGCGACTAGCGGGCAGGTCCTCCTACGAGCAGTACTTC. Translated: CASSGRLAGRSSYEQYF. Complete variable domain (other parts from reference TRBV18 and TRBJ2-7): NAGVMQNPRHLVRRRGQEARLRCSPMKGHSHVYWYRQLPEEGLKFMVYLQKENIIDESGMPKERFSAEFPKEGPSILRIQQVVRGDSAAYFCASSGRLAGRSSYEQYFGPGTRLTVT.

This chain joins TRBV4-2 and TRBJ2-1; the D gene is possibly TRBD2 (7 bases). Trimming took 0 bases from V and 14 from J, leaving 23 bases between them. Germline V gene lookup returns CDR1 LGHNA and CDR2 YNFKEQ. The CDR3 loop spans 16 amino acids. The CDR3 reads CASSQDLVGGPRAEFF. CDR3 DNA sequence: TGTGCCAGCAGCCAAGATCTGGTCGGGGGGCCACGAGCGGAGTTCTTC.

The rearrangement links TRBV19 to TRBJ1-6; 7 bases map to TRBD1. The CDR3 has 15 residues. The V gene's germline CDR1 is LNHDA and CDR2 SQIVND (reference sequence). Trimming at V came to 5 bases and at J to 9 bases, leaving 10 bases not matched to a gene. The CDR3 DNA sequence: TGTGCCAGTAGTTCTAGGACAGGTGGGAGTTCACCCCTCCACTTT. Its translation: CASSSRTGGSSPLHF.

The genes are TRBV25-1 and TRBJ2-7; D not certain. V was pared by 5 bases and J by 5 bases, with 7 bases between. CDR3 length: 11 residues. The germline V gene encodes CDR1 MGHDK and CDR2 SYGVNS. CDR3 residues: CASSPSNEQYF. The CDR3 DNA follows: TGTGCCAGCAGTCCTAGTAACGAGCAGTACTTC.

This chain uses TRBV12-3 or TRBV12-4 with TRBJ2-1, with D maybe TRBD2 (5 bases). The CDR3 runs 13 residues. Trimming left V 6 bases short and J 10 bases short, with 16 bases between. CDR3 sequence: CASRNTAVLEQFF. CDR3 DNA sequence: TGTGCCAGCAGGAATACAGCGGTCTTAGAGCAGTTCTTC.

This chain uses TRBV29-1 with TRBJ1-1; D remains unclear. Germline-derived CDR1 and CDR2 are SQVTM and ANQGSEA. The length of the CDR3 is 13 residues. Trimming took off 7 bases at V and 4 bases at J, with 16 bases between the two ends. This CDR3 is CSATESPGTEAFF. The CDR3 nucleotides are TGCAGCGCTACCGAGAGTCCGGGCACTGAAGCTTTCTTT.

The rearrangement joins TRBV11-1 to TRBJ2-1, with D perhaps TRBD1 (6 bases). CDR1 is SGHAT and CDR2 is FQDESV in the germline V gene (reference sequence). The CDR3 is 14 amino acids. The V and J ends lost 5 bases and 1 base respectively, with 9 bases between them. The CDR3: CASSRGQSYNEQFF. For the CDR3, the DNA is TGTGCCAGCAGCCGCGGACAGTCCTACAATGAGCAGTTCTTC.

V gene TRBV6-2 or TRBV6-3 combines with J gene TRBJ2-3; D is undetermined. CDR3 length equals 13 residues. V was trimmed by 0 bases and J by 6 bases, leaving 7 bases between them. Germline V CDR1 and CDR2: MNHEY, SVGEGT. CDR3 residues: CASSYSVVDTQYF. CDR3 bases: TGTGCCAGCAGTTACTCGGTAGTGGATACGCAGTATTTT.

The gene calls are TRBV9 and TRBJ2-1; TRBD1 agrees at 9 bases. This CDR3 contains 15 residues. Trimming at V came to 3 bases and at J to 4 bases, leaving 5 bases not matched to a gene. Germline V gene lookup returns CDR1 SGDLS and CDR2 YYNGEE. This chain's CDR3 is CASSASGTGYNEQFF. CDR3 nucleotides: TGTGCCAGCAGCGCGTCCGGGACAGGGTACAATGAGCAGTTCTTC.

The chain employs TRBV4-1 and TRBJ2-5; D call uncertain. The CDR3 is 13 residues long. V lost 0 bases, J lost 1 base, and 3 bases lay in between. Germline V gene sequence: CDR1 MGHRA, CDR2 YSYEKL. The chain's CDR3 is CASSQDSQETQYF. The CDR3, as DNA: TGCGCCAGCAGCCAAGACAGCCAAGAGACCCAGTACTTC.

The rearrangement joins TRBV7-9 to TRBJ1-4; D is unresolved. Trimming removed 1 base at V and 7 bases at J, with 13 bases between. Germline V gene lookup returns CDR1 SEHNR and CDR2 FQNEAQ (reference sequence). CDR3 length: 15 amino acids. This chain's CDR3 is CASSLGSDSSEKLFF. DNA of the CDR3: TGTGCCAGCAGCTTAGGGTCGGACTCCAGTGAAAAACTGTTTTTT.

This sequence joins TRBV29-1 and TRBJ2-7, with TRBD1 matching 8 bases. The germline gives CDR1 SQVTM, CDR2 ANQGSEA. The CDR3 covers 13 residues. Losses at the gene ends were 4 bases for V and 4 bases for J; bases not matched to a gene: 6. The CDR3 loop reads CSVVDRDIYEQYF. The CDR3 bases are TGCAGCGTTGTGGACAGGGATATTTACGAGCAGTACTTC.

The V call is TRBV9, the J call TRBJ1-2; TRBD1 aligns across 7 bases. Germline V gives CDR1 SGDLS, CDR2 YYNGEE. The CDR3 extends over 17 amino acids. With 3 bases clipped from V and 0 bases from J, the junction kept 11 bases outside the gene matches. DNA for the CDR3: TGTGCCAGCAGCGCCGACCCCTACCAGGGGGCTAACTATGGCTACACCTTC. This codes for CASSADPYQGANYGYTF.

This clone has only one observation. V and J are TRBV15 and TRBJ2-5, with 7 nucleotides matching TRBD1. The CDR3 contains 11 residues. CDR1 and CDR2 from the germline V gene are LNHNV and YYDKDF (reference sequence). The ends lost 5 bases at V and 13 bases at J; junction bases unmatched: 7. CDR3 loop: CATSGQDLLYF. In DNA, the CDR3 is TGTGCCACCAGCGGACAGGACCTCCTGTACTTC.

The chain has TRBV13 and TRBJ1-2; 9 positions match TRBD1. V was clipped by 3 bases and J by 12 bases; unmatched bases: 8. Germline assignment: CDR1 PRHDT and CDR2 FYEKMQ (reference sequence). This CDR3 is 13 amino acids long. The CDR3: CASSLGQGISDTF. The CDR3 DNA follows: TGTGCCAGCAGCTTGGGACAGGGAATCTCGGACACCTTC.

This chain joins TRBV9 and TRBJ2-4, with D maybe TRBD1 (5 bases). This CDR3 has 13 amino acids. The V gene lost 3 bases and the J gene lost 8 bases, with 12 bases spanning the gap. Germline assignment: CDR1 SGDLS and CDR2 YYNGEE. The CDR3 region is CASSAPLGDIQYF. CDR3 sequence (DNA): TGTGCCAGCAGCGCCCCCTTAGGGGACATTCAGTACTTC.

The rearrangement joins TRBV5-6 to TRBJ2-7; 8 nucleotides match TRBD1. The length of the CDR3 is 15 residues. CDR1 SGHDT and CDR2 YYEEEE come from the germline V gene. V was clipped by 4 bases and J by 2 bases; unmatched bases: 8. The CDR3 here is CASSTKPQGAYEQYF. DNA for the CDR3: TGTGCCAGCAGCACTAAGCCACAGGGGGCCTACGAGCAGTACTTC. Complete variable domain (other parts from reference TRBV5-6 and TRBJ2-7): DAGVTQSPTHLIKTRGQQVTLRCSPKSGHDTVSWYQQALGQGPQFIFQYYEEEERQRGNFPDRFSGHQFPNYSSELNVNALLLGDSALYLCASSTKPQGAYEQYFGPGTRLTVT.

The chain joins TRBV30 to TRBJ1-4; D remains ambiguous. CDR1 is GTSNPN, CDR2 SVGIG, per germline (reference sequence). This CDR3 spans 14 amino acids. Trimming shortened V by 0 bases and J by 6 bases, and 11 bases separated the two germline ends. For the CDR3, the DNA is TGTGCCTGGAGTGTCGGAGGGCAAGATGAAAAACTGTTTTTT. Translated, it gives CAWSVGGQDEKLFF.

The chain couples TRBV9 to TRBJ1-3, with 7 nucleotides matching TRBD1. The CDR3 runs 15 residues. From germline, CDR1 is SGDLS and CDR2 YYNGEE. With 4 bases clipped from V and 0 bases from J, the junction kept 4 bases outside the gene matches. The CDR3 DNA sequence: TGTGCCAGCAGCATACGGGACAGCTCTGGAAACACCATATATTTT. This sequence encodes CASSIRDSSGNTIYF.

This chain uses TRBV5-4 with TRBJ1-4, with D maybe TRBD1 (6 bases). The CDR3 is 14 residues long. The V end lost 4 bases, the J end lost 2 bases, and 9 bases lay between the germline ends. CDR1 and CDR2 from the germline V gene are SGHNT and YYREEE (reference sequence). This CDR3 reads CASSRTETNEKLFF. CDR3 sequence (DNA): TGTGCCAGCAGCCGGACAGAGACTAATGAAAAACTGTTTTTT. The full variable domain, its missing parts supplied by reference TRBV5-4 and TRBJ1-4, is ETGVTQSPTHLIKTRGQQVTLRCSSQSGHNTVSWYQQALGQGPQFIFQYYREEENGRGNFPPRFSGLQFPNYSSELNVNALELDDSALYLCASSRTETNEKLFFGSGTQLSVL.

The V call is TRBV11-2, the J call TRBJ1-3; 11 bases are a match to TRBD1. The CDR3 spans 16 residues. The trim removed 5 bases at V and 0 bases at J, leaving 3 bases unmatched. Germline CDR1 reads SGHAT; CDR2 reads FQNNGV. The CDR3 protein is CASSIGTGGSGNTIYF. Here the CDR3 DNA reads TGTGCCAGCAGCATAGGGACAGGGGGCTCTGGAAACACCATATATTTT.

The V gene is TRBV25-1, the J gene TRBJ2-1; D remains unclear. Germline-derived CDR1 and CDR2 are MGHDK and SYGVNS. The V end was cut by 4 bases, the J end by 8 bases, with 6 bases between. This CDR3 is built from 11 residues. The DNA for the CDR3 is TGTGCCAGCAGTGTCGGTGATGAGCAGTTCTTC. It yields the protein CASSVGDEQFF.

The V call is TRBV19, the J call TRBJ1-5; 8 bases line up with TRBD1. Germline loops: CDR1 LNHDA, CDR2 SQIVND (reference sequence). J gave up 6 bases and V 6 bases, and 7 bases lay outside the gene matches. This CDR3 is 14 amino acids long. The CDR3 is CASRPGQDGQPQHF. The CDR3, as DNA: TGTGCCAGTAGACCGGGACAGGATGGTCAGCCCCAGCATTTT.

The chain combines TRBV3-1 (or the pseudogene TRBV3-2) with TRBJ2-2; 7 bases match TRBD1. CDR3 size: 15 residues. Germline CDR1 reads LGHDT; CDR2 reads YNNKEL (reference sequence). The V segment lost 4 bases and the J segment 0 bases; nucleotides outside the gene matches: 2. DNA for the CDR3: TGTGCCAGCAGCCGGACAGGCGCGAACACCGGGGAGCTGTTTTTT. This translates into CASSRTGANTGELFF.

The genes are TRBV28 and TRBJ1-1; TRBD1 is a possible D gene (6 bases). The CDR3 is made up of 14 amino acids. Germline CDR1 and CDR2: MDHEN and SYDVKM. The germline V and J ends were trimmed by 7 bases and 0 bases, with 12 bases remaining between them. In DNA, the CDR3 is TGTGCCAGCACCCCGCGGACAGTGAACACTGAAGCTTTCTTT. It translates to CASTPRTVNTEAFF.

This rearrangement joins TRBV5-4 to TRBJ1-4; perhaps TRBD1 as D (5 bases). The CDR3 length is 15 residues. The ends were cut back, 5 bases at V and 3 bases at J, with 14 bases in the middle. CDR1 and CDR2 from the germline V gene are SGHNT and YYREEE (reference sequence). In DNA, the CDR3 is TGTGCCAGCAGTCCTGCCGGACAAGCTAATGAAAAACTGTTTTTT. Amino acid sequence: CASSPAGQANEKLFF.

The chain joins TRBV10-3 to TRBJ1-4; 10 bases are shared with TRBD1. Germline lookup yields CDR1 ENHRY and CDR2 SYGVKD. V was clipped by 10 bases and J by 5 bases; unmatched bases: 4. This CDR3 has 13 amino acids. CDR3 bases: TGTGCCACACTGGACAGGGGGAATGAAAAACTGTTTTTT. Its protein product is CATLDRGNEKLFF.

The chain has TRBV7-2 and TRBJ1-6, with 10 bases aligning to TRBD1. The germline CDR1 and CDR2 sequences are SGHTA and FQGNSA. CDR3 length: 14 amino acids. Trimming cost V 9 bases and J 8 bases; bases outside gene matches: 7. CDR3 sequence (DNA): TGTGCCAGTGAACCGGGACAGGGGTATTCACCCCTCCACTTT. Protein sequence: CASEPGQGYSPLHF.

The chain combines TRBV29-1 with TRBJ2-3; 9 nucleotides match TRBD2. The germline CDR1 and CDR2 sequences are SQVTM and ANQGSEA. Germline trimming cut 3 bases from V and 3 bases from J; bases unmatched to any gene: 16. The CDR3 is made up of 18 amino acids. CDR3 nucleotide sequence: TGCAGCGTTGACGGGACATTTAATAGCGGGGGCATAACAGATACGCAGTATTTT. This codes for CSVDGTFNSGGITDTQYF.